Listed here are 21 T cell receptor beta chains from one sample, sequenced in a study of cytomegalovirus exposure and HLA in healthy donors. PCR amplification relied on 60 Vbeta primers (plus 13 Jbeta primers). The assay was immunoSEQ multiplex PCR, and TCRdb's table has in-frame clones only and misses some. This table holds some 180,000 clones, around 85% found once. The sequencing sample was made of PBMCs. The receptors were sampled from a woman between 50 and 59 years old in good health and CMV-seronegative.

The chain combines TRBV6-1 with TRBJ1-2; TRBD1 matches at 7 bases. Germline values: CDR1 MNHNS, CDR2 SASEGT. This CDR3 is built from 14 residues. The ends lost 7 bases at V and 2 bases at J; junction bases unmatched: 7. The CDR3 is CASTLDRANYGYTF. In DNA, the CDR3 is TGTGCCAGCACCCTAGACAGGGCCAACTATGGCTACACCTTC.

This chain joins TRBV5-4 and TRBJ2-2; 7 nucleotides match TRBD1. This CDR3 comprises 16 residues. CDR1 is SGHNT and CDR2 is YYREEE in the germline V gene (reference sequence). The V segment lost 1 base and the J segment 2 bases; nucleotides outside the gene matches: 5. In DNA form, the CDR3 reads TGTGCCAGCAGCTTGAGGACAGGAGTCAACACCGGGGAGCTGTTTTTT. This sequence encodes CASSLRTGVNTGELFF.

This chain links TRBV9 with TRBJ2-7; TRBD2 matches at 8 bases. CDR1 is SGDLS and CDR2 is YYNGEE in the germline V gene. The V gene end was trimmed by 4 bases and the J gene end by 1 base; junction bases not matched to a gene: 7. The CDR3 has 15 amino acids. The CDR3 loop reads CASSSSSGPSYEQYF. The CDR3 bases are TGTGCCAGCAGCTCTTCTAGCGGGCCTTCCTACGAGCAGTACTTC. Filled out from reference TRBV9 and TRBJ2-7, the complete variable domain reads DSGVTQTPKHLITATGQRVTLRCSPRSGDLSVYWYQQSLDQGLQFLIQYYNGEERAKGNILERFSAQQFPDLHSELNLSSLELGDSALYFCASSSSSGPSYEQYFGPGTRLTVT.

The chain combines TRBV6-6 with TRBJ2-7; 9 bases are a match to TRBD1. The V gene end was trimmed by 6 bases and the J gene end by 7 bases; junction bases not matched to a gene: 16. Germline V lookup: CDR1 MNHNY, CDR2 SVGAGI (reference sequence). The CDR3 is 16 amino acids. CDR3 coding DNA: TGTGCCAGCAGACAATACCCGGGACAGGGTGACGATGAGCAGTACTTC. It codes for CASRQYPGQGDDEQYF.

The count of this clone is one. The chain has TRBV5-1 and TRBJ2-1; TRBD2 agrees at 14 bases. The CDR3 contains 16 residues. V lost 4 bases and J lost 9; bases outside the gene matches: 9. Germline V gene lookup returns CDR1 SGHRS and CDR2 YFSETQ. The CDR3 DNA reads TGCGCCAGCAGCCCCAAGGGACTAGCGGGAGATTGTGAGCAGTTCTTC. Translation gives CASSPKGLAGDCEQFF.

The rearrangement uses TRBV29-1 and TRBJ1-2, with D perhaps matching TRBD1 (5 bases). Germline loops: CDR1 SQVTM, CDR2 ANQGSEA. V was shortened by 5 bases and J by 1 base, with 5 bases between the two germline ends. This CDR3 contains 11 residues. The DNA for the CDR3 is TGCAGCGTTCAGGGTAACTATGGCTACACCTTC. It is translated as CSVQGNYGYTF.

This clone has a handful of counts. The chain couples TRBV9 to TRBJ1-2; maybe TRBD1 (6 bases). The CDR3 extends over 13 amino acids. Trimming left V 3 bases short and J 3 bases short, with 9 bases between. Germline CDR1 SGDLS, CDR2 YYNGEE. This CDR3 is CASSAQGDYGYTF. DNA for the CDR3: TGTGCCAGCAGCGCACAGGGAGACTATGGCTACACCTTC.

V usage is TRBV27 and J usage is TRBJ1-6; 7 bases align to TRBD1. This CDR3 spans 15 amino acids. The ends lost 6 bases at V and 7 bases at J; junction bases unmatched: 9. Germline V gene sequence: CDR1 MNHEY, CDR2 SMNVEV (reference sequence). CDR3 coding DNA: TGTGCCAGCAGGGGGGGACAGCGCCTCAATTCACCCCTCCACTTT. Its translation is CASRGGQRLNSPLHF.

The chain is built from TRBV30 and TRBJ1-5, with TRBD1 identical over 9 bases. The V segment lost 3 bases and the J segment 3 bases; nucleotides outside the gene matches: 3. CDR1 is GTSNPN and CDR2 is SVGIG in the germline V gene (reference sequence). The length of the CDR3 is 14 residues. Written as DNA, the CDR3 is TGTGCCTGGAGGGGACAGGGTGACAATCAGCCCCAGCATTTT. Translated, it gives CAWRGQGDNQPQHF. The whole variable domain, remainder taken from reference TRBV30 and TRBJ1-5, is SQTIHQWPATLVQPVGSPLSLECTVEGTSNPNLYWYRQAAGRGLQLLFYSVGIGQISSEVPQNLSASRPQDRQFILSSKKLLLSDSGFYLCAWRGQGDNQPQHFGDGTRLSIL.

This clone came up a few times. This chain connects TRBV7-6 to TRBJ2-1, with a possible D match to TRBD2 (5 bases). This CDR3 has 16 residues. V lost 4 bases to trimming and J lost 4 bases, with 17 bases between them. Germline V lookup: CDR1 SGHVS, CDR2 FNYEAQ. The CDR3 nucleotides are TGTGCCAGCAGCTCTATTTCGGGGTCGGATTACAATGAGCAGTTCTTC. This codes for CASSSISGSDYNEQFF.

The sample holds a few counts of this clone. The chain carries TRBV6-1 and TRBJ1-5; tentatively, D is TRBD1 (5 bases). The germline gives CDR1 MNHNS, CDR2 SASEGT. CDR3 length equals 13 residues. The V end was cut by 4 bases, the J end by 7 bases, with 11 bases between. Here the CDR3 DNA reads TGTGCCAGCAGTGCAATCCGGGGGCAGCCCCAGCATTTT. It yields the protein CASSAIRGQPQHF.

V usage is TRBV4-1 and J usage is TRBJ2-7; 7 bases line up with TRBD1. Germline V lookup: CDR1 MGHRA, CDR2 YSYEKL. This CDR3 region has 15 residues. With V trimmed by 3 bases and J by 0 bases, 5 bases remained unmatched. The CDR3 DNA is TGCGCCAGCAGCCAGGGACAGCAGACCTCCTACGAGCAGTACTTC. It is translated as CASSQGQQTSYEQYF.

The chain employs TRBV30 and TRBJ1-1; no reliable D call. Trimming left V 5 bases short and J 6 bases short, with 19 bases between. Per germline, CDR1 GTSNPN and CDR2 SVGIG (reference sequence). The CDR3 loop spans 14 amino acids. The CDR3 here is CAWFDPGRSPEAFF. CDR3 DNA sequence: TGTGCCTGGTTCGATCCGGGTAGGTCCCCTGAAGCTTTCTTT.

The chain uses TRBV27 and TRBJ2-7, with 7 nucleotides matching TRBD1. Germline assignment: CDR1 MNHEY and CDR2 SMNVEV (reference sequence). J gave up 2 bases and V 7 bases, and 11 bases lay outside the gene matches. CDR3 size: 15 residues. This CDR3 reads CASKRDREIPYEQYF. The CDR3 DNA reads TGTGCCAGCAAGCGCGACAGGGAGATTCCCTACGAGCAGTACTTC.

The genes are TRBV7-2 and TRBJ1-3; D uncertain. Deletions cut 1 base from V and 4 bases from J, with 17 bases between. Germline-derived CDR1 and CDR2 are SGHTA and FQGNSA. The CDR3 runs 17 residues. The CDR3 region has the DNA TGTGCCAGCAGCTTAGAGCCCGGGAAGGTGGGCGGAAACACCATATATTTT. As protein: CASSLEPGKVGGNTIYF.

The rearrangement joins TRBV4-1 to TRBJ1-5, with D unclear. The germline gives CDR1 MGHRA, CDR2 YSYEKL. There are 15 residues in the CDR3. Trimming shortened V by 4 bases and J by 1 base, and 11 bases separated the two germline ends. The CDR3 DNA is TGCGCCAGCAGCCCCGCCGCGTTGAGCAATCAGCCCCAGCATTTT. Amino acids: CASSPAALSNQPQHF.

The rearrangement joins TRBV5-1 to TRBJ2-1; 11 positions agree with TRBD2. V was pared by 4 bases and J by 2 bases, with 2 bases of the junction left unmatched. Germline V lookup: CDR1 SGHRS, CDR2 YFSETQ. The CDR3 runs 15 residues. CDR3 protein: CASSALAGAYNEQFF. As DNA, the CDR3 is TGCGCCAGCAGCGCACTAGCGGGAGCCTACAATGAGCAGTTCTTC.

The CDR3 loop reads CASRENPLGRGGYYGYTF. In DNA, the CDR3 is TGTGCCAGCAGGGAAAACCCCCTGGGGAGGGGGGGGTACTATGGCTACACCTTC. This chain joins TRBV6-1 and TRBJ1-2; possible D gene TRBD1, 6 bases. With 6 bases removed from V and 3 bases from J, the gap between germline ends came to 26 bases. Germline V lookup: CDR1 MNHNS, CDR2 SASEGT. The CDR3 is 18 residues long.

The chain couples TRBV28 to TRBJ2-2; maybe TRBD1 (5 bases). The CDR3 consists of 14 residues. Germline loops: CDR1 MDHEN, CDR2 SYDVKM. The V gene lost 8 bases and the J gene lost 4 bases, with 14 bases spanning the gap. The CDR3 is CASRRQGGTGELFF. CDR3 nucleotide sequence: TGTGCCAGCCGGCGGCAGGGCGGCACCGGGGAGCTGTTTTTT.

In its sample, this clone was seen once. This chain uses TRBV18 with TRBJ1-1, with 8 bases aligning to TRBD1. Germline trimming cut 8 bases from V and 3 bases from J; bases unmatched to any gene: 8. Looked up from germline, CDR1 is KGHSH and CDR2 is LQKENI. There are 14 residues in the CDR3. Here the CDR3 DNA reads TGTGCCAGCCATAAAACGACAGGGGACACTGAAGCTTTCTTT. This gives the protein CASHKTTGDTEAFF.

The gene calls are TRBV15 and TRBJ2-3; TRBD2 aligns across 11 bases. With V trimmed by 5 bases and J by 2 bases, 6 bases remained unmatched. CDR1 and CDR2 from the germline V gene are LNHNV and YYDKDF (reference sequence). The CDR3 consists of 16 residues. The CDR3 DNA sequence: TGTGCCACCAGCGGAAGACTAGCGGGACTCACAGATACGCAGTATTTT. Translating gives CATSGRLAGLTDTQYF.